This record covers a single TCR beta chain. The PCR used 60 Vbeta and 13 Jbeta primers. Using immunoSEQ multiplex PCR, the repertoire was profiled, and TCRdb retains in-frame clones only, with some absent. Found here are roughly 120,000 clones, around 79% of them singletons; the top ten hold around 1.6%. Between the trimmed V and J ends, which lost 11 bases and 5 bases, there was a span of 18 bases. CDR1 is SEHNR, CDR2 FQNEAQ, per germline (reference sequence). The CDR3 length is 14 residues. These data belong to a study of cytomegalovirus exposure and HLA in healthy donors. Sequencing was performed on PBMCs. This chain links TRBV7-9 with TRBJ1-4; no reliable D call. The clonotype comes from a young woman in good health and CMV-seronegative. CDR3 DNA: TGTGCCTCCCACGGCGGGGAGAGGAATGAAAAACTGTTTTTT. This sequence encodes CASHGGERNEKLFF.